This T cell receptor (beta chain) was sequenced during a study of blood T cell repertoires in COVID-19. The wider study: The United States, Italy and Spain provided the acute and convalescent COVID-19 samples. T cells, B-cell-depleted T cells, or PBMCs supplied cDNA or gDNA.

Trimming left V 4 bases short and J 13 bases short, with 16 bases between. The CDR3 is 12 amino acids. Germline assignment: CDR1 SEHNR and CDR2 FQNEAQ (reference sequence). The data were produced by immunoSEQ multiplex PCR, yet TCRdb's version contains in-frame clones alone and is incomplete. Of some 200,000 clones in the sample, 65% to 90% were seen once. The V and J genes are TRBV7-9 and TRBJ2-5; D is unclear. This TCR derives from a woman aged 70-85 years with COVID-19, enrolled during active disease. Specimen: peripheral blood. This CDR3 is CASSSPESLAYF. CDR3 DNA: TGTGCCAGCAGCTCCCCCGAGTCCTTAGCGTACTTC. Variable domain in full (rest from reference TRBV7-9 and TRBJ2-5): DTGVSQNPRHKITKRGQNVTFRCDPISEHNRLYWYRQTLGQGPEFLTYFQNEAQLEKSRLLSDRFSAERPKGSFSTLEIQRTEQGDSAMYLCASSSPESLAYFGPGTRLLVL.